The 17 T cell receptor beta chains below were found in one sample sequenced in a study of T cells after yellow fever vaccination. TCRdb processed the 5' RACE reads anew with MiXCR; each CDR3 protein has one entry. This table has some 320,000 distinct CDR3 sequences, around 11% appearing once. The material was CD4+ T cells sorted from PBMCs, obtained 45 days after the yellow fever booster vaccination. The receptors stem from a young man who received the YFV17D yellow fever vaccine.

This clonotype was seen a handful of times. This rearrangement joins TRBV6-5 to TRBJ2-7; D might be TRBD1 (5 bases). Looked up from germline, CDR1 is MNHEY and CDR2 is SVGAGI. CDR3 length equals 15 residues. V was clipped by 4 bases and J by 0 bases, with 13 bases between them. In DNA, the CDR3 is TGTGCCAGCAGTTTGTACAGGAGCTTCTCCTACGAGCAGTACTTC. It translates to CASSLYRSFSYEQYF.

This sequence joins TRBV28 and TRBJ1-2; D remains unclear. CDR3 length: 11 amino acids. V shed 6 bases and J shed 8 bases, with 10 bases lying between them. Germline lookup yields CDR1 MDHEN and CDR2 SYDVKM. CDR3 amino acids: CASSDKFGYTF. DNA of the CDR3: TGTGCCAGCAGCGACAAGTTCGGCTACACCTTC.

The chain recombines TRBV28 with TRBJ1-2, with unresolved D. The V end lost 8 bases, the J end lost 1 base, and 11 bases lay between the germline ends. The length of the CDR3 is 13 residues. CDR1 MDHEN and CDR2 SYDVKM come from the germline V gene. The CDR3: CASLEGINYGYTF. DNA for the CDR3: TGTGCCAGCTTGGAGGGTATTAACTATGGCTACACCTTC.

This clonotype was recorded at least ten times. The J gene is TRBJ2-5, the V gene TRBV7-3; 7 bases are a match to TRBD2. Trimming removed 5 bases from V and 9 bases from J; junction bases left unmatched: 3. Germline CDR1 and CDR2: SGHTA and FQGTGA. The CDR3 length is 11 residues. In nucleotides, the CDR3 is TGTGCCAGCAGCGCTGGGGGGGCCCAGTACTTC. This sequence encodes CASSAGGAQYF.

This clonotype appeared a few times. The chain recombines TRBV29-1 with TRBJ2-3, with 7 bases matching TRBD1. CDR3 size: 15 residues. From germline, CDR1 is SQVTM and CDR2 ANQGSEA. V shed 7 bases, J shed 1 base, and the junction held 11 bases outside the gene matches. CDR3 region: CSATGQDRGTDTQYF. Here the CDR3 DNA reads TGCAGCGCAACCGGACAGGACAGAGGCACAGATACGCAGTATTTT.

The sample holds a few counts of this clonotype. The rearrangement links TRBV24-1 to TRBJ2-3; the D is unclear. The CDR3 covers 13 residues. Germline V gene lookup returns CDR1 KGHDR and CDR2 SFDVKD. V was pared by 5 bases and J by 0 bases, with 5 bases between. Here the CDR3 DNA reads TGTGCCACCAGTGTGGCTAGCACAGATACGCAGTATTTT. Translated, it gives CATSVASTDTQYF.

This clonotype has at least ten counts. This chain uses TRBV15 with TRBJ2-7, with D maybe TRBD2 (6 bases). The germline gives CDR1 LNHNV, CDR2 YYDKDF (reference sequence). Trimming took 1 base from V and 1 from J, leaving 14 bases between them. The CDR3 runs 16 residues. This CDR3 reads CATSRVRTGVSYEQYF. The CDR3 DNA reads TGTGCCACCAGCAGAGTACGGACGGGAGTTTCCTACGAGCAGTACTTC.

In its sample, this clonotype was seen a few times. This rearrangement joins TRBV7-3 to TRBJ1-3; D uncertain. Deletions cut 5 bases from V and 0 bases from J, with 11 bases between. CDR1 SGHTA and CDR2 FQGTGA come from the germline V gene. The CDR3 is 15 amino acids. The CDR3 bases are TGTGCCAGCAGCGCCGGGATGGGCTCTGGAAACACCATATATTTT. Protein product: CASSAGMGSGNTIYF.

A few counts support this clonotype. The chain uses TRBV7-9 and TRBJ1-2; D call uncertain. This CDR3 region has 16 residues. The germline gives CDR1 SEHNR, CDR2 FQNEAQ (reference sequence). V lost 2 bases to trimming and J lost 4 bases, with 17 bases between them. CDR3 nucleotide sequence: TGTGCCAGCAGCTTACGACTGACGTCCAGCTCCTATGGCTACACCTTC. As protein: CASSLRLTSSSYGYTF. The variable domain in full, completed from reference TRBV7-9 and TRBJ1-2, reads DTGVSQNPRHKITKRGQNVTFRCDPISEHNRLYWYRQTLGQGPEFLTYFQNEAQLEKSRLLSDRFSAERPKGSFSTLEIQRTEQGDSAMYLCASSLRLTSSSYGYTFGSGTRLTVV.

This clonotype was found many times. This chain connects TRBV20-1 to TRBJ2-7; TRBD1 agrees at 8 bases. The J segment lost 4 bases and the V segment lost 3 bases, leaving 8 bases of the junction unmatched. The CDR3 runs to 14 residues. Germline CDR1 reads DFQATT; CDR2 reads SNEGSKA (reference sequence). CDR3 region: CSARRVTGGYEQYF. The CDR3 nucleotides read TGCAGTGCTAGGAGGGTCACAGGGGGATACGAGCAGTACTTC.

This clonotype was seen repeatedly, ten times or more. The chain couples TRBV19 to TRBJ2-5, with no clear D. Trimming took off 10 bases at V and 5 bases at J, with 14 bases between the two ends. The CDR3 runs 12 residues. Per germline, CDR1 LNHDA and CDR2 SQIVND (reference sequence). The CDR3 DNA sequence: TGTGCCACCCGGGCCAACCGCGAGACCCAGTACTTC. This gives the protein CATRANRETQYF.

The gene calls are TRBV6-2 or TRBV6-3 and TRBJ2-3; D is undetermined. This CDR3 is built from 13 residues. CDR1 and CDR2 from the germline V gene are MNHEY and SVGEGT. Trimming pared 2 bases from V and 1 base from J, leaving 4 bases between. In DNA, the CDR3 is TGTGCCAGCAGTTACCCGCGCACAGATACGCAGTATTTT. As protein: CASSYPRTDTQYF.

This clonotype was seen at least ten times. V and J are TRBV4-1 and TRBJ2-5; D may be TRBD1 or TRBD2 (5 bases each). CDR3 size: 16 residues. Germline V lookup: CDR1 MGHRA, CDR2 YSYEKL. The germline V and J ends were trimmed by 1 base and 5 bases, with 17 bases remaining between them. CDR3 DNA sequence: TGCGCCAGCAGCCAAGGTAGAGGGGTCGGTCTGGAGACCCAGTACTTC. As protein: CASSQGRGVGLETQYF.

This clonotype was seen ten or more times. The chain couples TRBV24-1 to TRBJ2-4; D may be TRBD1 or TRBD2 (5 bases each). The CDR3 runs to 19 residues. The germline V gene has CDR1 KGHDR and CDR2 SFDVKD. The V end lost 8 bases, the J end lost 0 bases, and 25 bases lay between the germline ends. CDR3 DNA: TGTGCCACCATCTTCCTCCAAACCCCGGGACCACTAGCCAAAAACATTCAGTACTTC. Its translation: CATIFLQTPGPLAKNIQYF.

This clonotype was seen ten or more times. This chain links TRBV3-1 with TRBJ2-1; tentative D call: TRBD1 (5 bases). The CDR3 spans 16 residues. Germline-derived CDR1 and CDR2 are LGHDT and YNNKEL (reference sequence). Between the trimmed V and J ends, which lost 1 base and 8 bases, there was a span of 18 bases. CDR3 protein: CASSQAEKGRSYEQFF. For the CDR3, the DNA is TGTGCCAGCAGCCAAGCCGAAAAGGGGCGGTCGTATGAGCAGTTCTTC.

This clonotype was counted between two and nine times. The chain employs TRBV7-9 and TRBJ1-5; D is ambiguous. This CDR3 has 15 amino acids. Germline V gene sequence: CDR1 SEHNR, CDR2 FQNEAQ (reference sequence). V dropped 5 bases and J dropped 3 bases, with 14 bases sitting between them. The DNA of the CDR3 is TGTGCCAGCAGCAGTAAGGGAGGCCCCAATCAGCCCCAGCATTTT. As protein: CASSSKGGPNQPQHF.

By proportion, this clonotype is medium-sized (0.01 to 0.1%). The junction differs from germline at one of its ends, possibly a read error. The chain combines TRBV5-1 with TRBJ2-5; unclear D gene. CDR3 length equals 11 residues. The germline V gene encodes CDR1 SGHRS and CDR2 YFSETQ. In nucleotides, the CDR3 is TGTGCCAGCAGCTTTGAAGAGACCCAGTACTTC. Amino acids: CASSFEETQYF.